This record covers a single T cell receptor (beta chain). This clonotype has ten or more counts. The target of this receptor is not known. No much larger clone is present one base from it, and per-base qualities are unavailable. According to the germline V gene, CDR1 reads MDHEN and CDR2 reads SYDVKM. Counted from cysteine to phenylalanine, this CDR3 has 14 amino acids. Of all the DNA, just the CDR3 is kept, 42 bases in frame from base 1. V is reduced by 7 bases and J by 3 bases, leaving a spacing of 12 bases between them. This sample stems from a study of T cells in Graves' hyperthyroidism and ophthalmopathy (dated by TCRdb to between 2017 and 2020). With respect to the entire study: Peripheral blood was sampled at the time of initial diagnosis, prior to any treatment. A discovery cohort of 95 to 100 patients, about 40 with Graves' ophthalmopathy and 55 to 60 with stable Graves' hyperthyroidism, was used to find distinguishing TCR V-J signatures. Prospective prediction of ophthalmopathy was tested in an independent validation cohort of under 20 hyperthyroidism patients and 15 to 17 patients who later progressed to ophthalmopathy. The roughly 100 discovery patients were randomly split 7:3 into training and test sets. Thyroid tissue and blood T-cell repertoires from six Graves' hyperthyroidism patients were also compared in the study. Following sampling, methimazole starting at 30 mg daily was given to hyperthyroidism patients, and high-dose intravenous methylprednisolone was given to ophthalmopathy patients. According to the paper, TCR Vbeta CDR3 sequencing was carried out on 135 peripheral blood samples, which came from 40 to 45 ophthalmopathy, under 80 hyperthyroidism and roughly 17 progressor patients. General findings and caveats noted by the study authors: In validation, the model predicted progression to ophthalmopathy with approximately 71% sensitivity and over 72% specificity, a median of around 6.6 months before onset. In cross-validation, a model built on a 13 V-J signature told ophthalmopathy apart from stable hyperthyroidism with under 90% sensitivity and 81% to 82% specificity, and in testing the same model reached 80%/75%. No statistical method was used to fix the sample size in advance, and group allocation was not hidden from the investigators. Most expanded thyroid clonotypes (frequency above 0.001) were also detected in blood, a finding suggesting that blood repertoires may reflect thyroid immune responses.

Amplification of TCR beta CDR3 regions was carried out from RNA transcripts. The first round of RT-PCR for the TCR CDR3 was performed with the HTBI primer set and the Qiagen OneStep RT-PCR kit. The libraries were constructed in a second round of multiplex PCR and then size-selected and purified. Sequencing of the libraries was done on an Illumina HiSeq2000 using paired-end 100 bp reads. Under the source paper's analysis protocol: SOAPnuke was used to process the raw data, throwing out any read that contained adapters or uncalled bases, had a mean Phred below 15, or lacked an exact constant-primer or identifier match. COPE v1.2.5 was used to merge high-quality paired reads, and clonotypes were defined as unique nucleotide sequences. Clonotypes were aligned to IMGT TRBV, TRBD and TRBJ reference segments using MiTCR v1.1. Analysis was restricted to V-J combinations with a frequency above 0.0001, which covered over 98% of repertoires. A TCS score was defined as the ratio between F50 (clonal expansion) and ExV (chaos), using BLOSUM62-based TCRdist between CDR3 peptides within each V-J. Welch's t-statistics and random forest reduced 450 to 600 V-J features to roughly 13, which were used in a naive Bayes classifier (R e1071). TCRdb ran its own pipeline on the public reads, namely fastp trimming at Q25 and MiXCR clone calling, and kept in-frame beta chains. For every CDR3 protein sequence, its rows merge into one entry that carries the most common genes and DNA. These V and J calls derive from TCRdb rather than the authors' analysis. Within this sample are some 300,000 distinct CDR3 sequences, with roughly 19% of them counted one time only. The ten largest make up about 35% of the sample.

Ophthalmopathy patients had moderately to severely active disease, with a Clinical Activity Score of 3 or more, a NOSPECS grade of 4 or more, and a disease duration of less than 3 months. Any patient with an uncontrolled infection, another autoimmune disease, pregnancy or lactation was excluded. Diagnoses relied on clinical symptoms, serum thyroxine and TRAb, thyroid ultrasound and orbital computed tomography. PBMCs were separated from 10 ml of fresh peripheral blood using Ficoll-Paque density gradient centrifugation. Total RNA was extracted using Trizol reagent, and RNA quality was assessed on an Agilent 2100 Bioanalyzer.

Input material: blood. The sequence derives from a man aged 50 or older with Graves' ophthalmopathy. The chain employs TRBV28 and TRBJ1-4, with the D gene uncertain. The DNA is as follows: TGTGCCAGCACCCCACGGAGTCCTAATGAAAAACTGTTTTTT. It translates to CASTPRSPNEKLFF.